Listed below are T cell receptor beta chains from one sample, sequenced in a study of beta chain features in type 1 diabetes. Produced via immunoSEQ multiplex PCR; TCRdb's table is partial and in-frame only. Of 860,000 or so clones detected, roughly 15% appear once; the ten largest clones hold 0.02% to 0.03%. Sequencing input: naive CD4+ T cells from blood. These receptors were taken from a woman between 18 and 29 years old in good health. CDR3s include the opening cysteine and the closing phenylalanine or tryptophan. D genes are given only for firm matches. Size is stated for part of the rows, as once, few or many counts, or as a class when the clone is expanded.

CDR3 protein	CDR3 DNA	D gene	clone size	J gene	V gene
CASSRDFGRGYTF	TGTGCCAGTAGTAGGGACTTTGGTCGGGGCTACACCTTC	NA	NA	TRBJ1-2	TRBV19
CASKLRMGGGSYEQYF	TGTGCCAGTAAGCTCCGGATGGGGGGAGGATCCTACGAGCAGTACTTC	NA	few	TRBJ2-7	TRBV19
CASRKSGTGASDTQYF	TGTGCCAGCAGAAAATCCGGGACAGGGGCTTCCGATACGCAGTATTTT	TRBD1	few	TRBJ2-3	TRBV25-1
CASSLSLGDRGPYEQYF	TGTGCCAGCAGCTTATCCCTCGGGGACAGGGGACCCTACGAGCAGTACTTC	TRBD1	NA	TRBJ2-7	TRBV7-9
CASSRTGETNEKLFF	TGTGCCAGCAGCCGAACAGGGGAGACTAATGAAAAACTGTTTTTT	TRBD1	NA	TRBJ1-4	TRBV7-6
CASLGWTGRNTEAFF	TGTGCCAGTTTAGGTTGGACAGGGCGGAACACTGAAGCTTTCTTT	NA	NA	TRBJ1-1	TRBV21-1
CASSIRTSGRDEQFF	TGTGCCAGTAGTATCAGGACTAGCGGGAGGGATGAGCAGTTCTTC	TRBD2	NA	TRBJ2-1	TRBV19
CATSRGGGETQYF	TGTGCCACCAGCCGGGGTGGCGGGGAGACCCAGTACTTC	NA	NA	TRBJ2-5	TRBV15
CASSLVYRGHYEQYF	TGTGCCAGCAGCTTGGTTTACAGGGGGCACTACGAGCAGTACTTC	TRBD1	NA	TRBJ2-7	TRBV7-9
CASSLRAGTLAKNIQYF	TGCGCCAGCAGCCTCAGGGCAGGAACCCTAGCCAAAAACATTCAGTACTTC	NA	NA	TRBJ2-4	TRBV4-3
CASRPTGTETYEQYF	TGTGCCAGCAGGCCCACCGGGACAGAGACCTACGAGCAGTACTTC	TRBD1	few	TRBJ2-7	TRBV6-6
CASSTGTVPEKLFF	TGTGCCAGCAGTACAGGGACAGTTCCTGAAAAACTGTTTTTT	TRBD1	few	TRBJ1-4	TRBV28
CASSLLGEEQTQYF	TGTGCCAGCAGCTTGTTAGGGGAAGAACAGACCCAGTACTTC	NA	few	TRBJ2-5	TRBV5-4
CASSPFGQANLYGYTF	TGTGCCAGCAGTCCGTTCGGACAGGCGAACCTCTATGGCTACACCTTC	TRBD1	NA	TRBJ1-2	TRBV7-2
CASSLASRSQETQYF	TGCGCCAGCAGCTTGGCTTCGCGGTCGCAAGAGACCCAGTACTTC	NA	few	TRBJ2-5	TRBV5-1
CASSLRAGTRSGNTIYF	TGTGCCAGCAGCTTAAGGGCCGGGACGAGGTCTGGAAACACCATATATTTT	NA	NA	TRBJ1-3	TRBV7-9
CASSQGMGLYNEQFF	TGTGCCAGCAGCCAAGGGATGGGACTTTACAATGAGCAGTTCTTC	NA	NA	TRBJ2-1	TRBV14
CASSVGGRADEQFF	TGTGCCTCCTCTGTCGGCGGGAGGGCCGATGAGCAGTTCTTC	TRBD2	few	TRBJ2-1	TRBV28
CATLAGGPGDTQYF	TGTGCCACCCTAGCGGGAGGGCCCGGGGATACGCAGTATTTT	TRBD2	NA	TRBJ2-3	TRBV15